This TCR beta chain derives from a study of long-term antiretroviral therapy in people with HIV. Germline assignment: CDR1 MNHEY and CDR2 SVGAGI. The CDR3 runs to 14 residues. Trimming shortened V by 0 bases and J by 0 bases, and 6 bases separated the two germline ends. Version v3.0 of the immunoSEQ assay was performed at survey level. The method was immunoSEQ multiplex PCR; TCRdb's version includes in-frame clones alone and lacks a portion of them. The sample gives under 30,000 clones, 90% to 95% of which show up once; 2.7% is in the top ten. This clonotype was sampled from a middle-aged man with HIV. The specimen comprised unsorted PBMCs, sampled around 7.4 years after starting antiretroviral therapy. This chain uses TRBV6-5 with TRBJ2-7, with a tentative D call TRBD2 (6 bases). Written as DNA, the CDR3 is TGTGCCAGCAGTTACTCGCGGGGCTCCTACGAGCAGTACTTC. Amino acid sequence: CASSYSRGSYEQYF.